This T cell receptor beta chain emerged from a study of CD8 T cells in Susac syndrome. In the study overall: Treatment at blood withdrawal was none, corticosteroids, or intravenous immunoglobulin alone in Susac syndrome patients.

Reverse transcription of about 0.45 to 1 ug RNA was performed with random hexamers. immunoSEQ multiplex PCR amplified TCR beta CDR3 across 54 Vbeta, 13 Jbeta. In TCRdb, the immunoSEQ multiplex PCR reads were re-called with MiXCR into one record per CDR3 protein. The sample carries more than 150,000 distinct CDR3 sequences, approximately 95% recorded once. V was shortened by 0 bases and J by 10 bases, with 13 bases between the two germline ends. The CDR3 is 15 residues long. The V gene's germline CDR1 is SGHVS and CDR2 FNYEAQ. Details on this clonotype: What it binds is not known.

The study's findings and limits: The total CD8+ repertoires contained around 15 Susac-specific public clones, and the CD8+ TEMRA repertoires contained several.

Sequencing was performed on CD8+ T cells from PBMCs. The chain links TRBV7-6 to TRBJ1-6; D perhaps matches TRBD1 (5 bases). This clonotype was sampled from a human donor with Susac syndrome. This CDR3 reads CASSLALGQGSPLHF. The CDR3 coding sequence is TGTGCCAGCAGCTTAGCGCTGGGGCAGGGATCACCCCTCCACTTT. Full variable domain (remainder filled in from reference TRBV7-6 and TRBJ1-6): GAGVSQSPRYKVTKRGQDVALRCDPISGHVSLYWYRQALGQGPEFLTYFNYEAQQDKSGLPNDRFSAERPEGSISTLTIQRTEQRDSAMYRCASSLALGQGSPLHFGNGTRLTVT.